The rows below give T cell receptor beta chains drawn from one sample of a study of cytomegalovirus exposure and HLA in healthy donors. Data came from immunoSEQ multiplex PCR; TCRdb stores just in-frame clones and leaves some out. The table shows about 140,000 clones, with roughly four fifths occurring only once. Source material: PBMCs. These receptor sequences come from a woman between 35 and 50 years old in good health and CMV-seronegative. The CDR3 runs from the conserved cysteine through the conserved F or W. Each record gives: CDR3 length, V gene, J gene, D gene, clone size, CDR3 DNA, CDR3 protein. A D gene is named only where the DNA matches it firmly. Clone size is shown for a subset of rows, as once, few, many or a class of expanded clone.

19,TRBV4-1,TRBJ2-7,TRBD1,-,TGCGCCAGCAGCCAGAGGGGGGACAGGGGGCCTTCGCGGCCCTACGAGCAGTACTTC,CASSQRGDRGPSRPYEQYF
19,TRBV5-1,TRBJ1-3,-,-,TGCGCCAGCAGCTTGGGAGCTGGCGGCAGGGGAGTTGCTGGAAACACCATATATTTT,CASSLGAGGRGVAGNTIYF
14,TRBV27,TRBJ2-1,-,once,TGTGCCAGCAGTTTGGGGGGTTCCTACAATGAGCAGTTCTTC,CASSLGGSYNEQFF
14,TRBV6-5,TRBJ2-3,-,once,TGTGCCAGCCGTAGTGCGGGATGGGCAGATACGCAGTATTTT,CASRSAGWADTQYF
16,TRBV9,TRBJ1-2,TRBD1,-,TGTGCCAGCAGCGTGGGGGACAGGGGACGGAGCTATGGCTACACCTTC,CASSVGDRGRSYGYTF
17,TRBV19,TRBJ2-4,-,-,TGTGCCAGTAGTATGGTTTACGTTCTATTAGCCAAAAACATTCAGTACTTC,CASSMVYVLLAKNIQYF
17,TRBV7-6,TRBJ1-1,TRBD1,-,TGTGCCAGCAGCAAATTCAGTTATAGGGACAGGAACACTGAAGCTTTCTTT,CASSKFSYRDRNTEAFF
13,TRBV19,TRBJ1-5,-,-,TGTGCCAGTAATACACAGATGGTCGGTCCCCAGCATTTT,CASNTQMVGPQHF
16,TRBV7-9,TRBJ2-7,TRBD1,-,TGTGCCAGCAGCTTAGCGTCAGGGACAGGGACCTACGAGCAGTACTTC,CASSLASGTGTYEQYF
14,TRBV5-1,TRBJ2-7,-,-,TGCGCCAGCAGCTTGGAGCCACCACCCTACGAGCAGTACTTC,CASSLEPPPYEQYF
16,TRBV5-4,TRBJ2-3,TRBD2,-,TGTGCCAGCAGCTTGGGAGGGACTAGCGGGACAGATACGCAGTATTTT,CASSLGGTSGTDTQYF
16,TRBV28,TRBJ2-7,-,-,TGTGCCAGCAGTTTAGGGACTTTAGACAGACCCTACGAGCAGTACTTC,CASSLGTLDRPYEQYF
15,TRBV9,TRBJ2-7,TRBD2,once,TGTGCCAGCAGCGTCGCTAGCGGAGCCGCGTACGAGCAGTACTTC,CASSVASGAAYEQYF